This T cell receptor beta chain was recovered during a study of T cell responses to AZD1222 COVID-19 vaccine. The length of the CDR3 is 15 residues. Germline V gives CDR1 SGHRS, CDR2 YFSETQ. The V end lost 0 bases, the J end lost 5 bases, and 14 bases lay between the germline ends. Sequencing used immunoSEQ multiplex PCR; TCRdb keeps in-frame clones, though not all of them. The sample includes 140,000 to 150,000 clones, 92% of them seen just once. The rearrangement joins TRBV5-1 to TRBJ1-2; D unclear. This sequence originates from an adult in good health. Sample: peripheral blood, taken on day 0 of AZD1222 vaccination. CDR3 protein: CASSLGQPILYGYTF. CDR3 in DNA: TGCGCCAGCAGCTTGGGCCAGCCCATTTTATATGGCTACACCTTC.